The 13 T cell receptor beta chains presented below share a single source sample, sequenced in a study of radiotherapy plus CTLA-4 blockade in lung cancer. The data were produced by immunoSEQ multiplex PCR, yet TCRdb's version contains in-frame clones alone and is incomplete. In the table there are roughly 68,000 clones, roughly 78% of which are singletons. Source: peripheral blood, taken from a patient treated with radiotherapy plus ipilimumab. These receptors were taken from a human donor with non-small cell lung cancer who had a complete response to radiotherapy plus ipilimumab.

This clone was observed a handful of times. This chain connects TRBV6-6 to TRBJ2-7, with 8 bases aligning to TRBD2. The germline V gene encodes CDR1 MNHNY and CDR2 SVGAGI (reference sequence). Losses at the gene ends were 7 bases for V and 9 bases for J; bases not matched to a gene: 11. The CDR3 is 13 amino acids. The CDR3 DNA is TGTGCCAGCACCCACCCGGGGGGGGAGGTGCAGTACTTC. Translation gives CASTHPGGEVQYF.

The chain carries TRBV5-2 and TRBJ1-2. TRBV5-2 is given as a pseudogene. The CDR3 loop spans 17 amino acids. The chain's CDR3 is CASKRSRELRKTYGYTF. CDR3 nucleotides: TGTGCCAGCAAACGCAGCCGAGAGTTACGAAAGACCTATGGCTACACCTTC.

The chain has TRBV5-6 and TRBJ2-5, with unresolved D. The CDR3 is 14 amino acids. Germline V gene data show CDR1 as SGHDT and CDR2 as YYEEEE. V shed 2 bases and J shed 4 bases, with 12 bases lying between them. CDR3 bases: TGTGCCAGCAGCTTATTTACACTTCGAGAGACCCAGTACTTC. As protein: CASSLFTLRETQYF. Complete variable domain (other parts from reference TRBV5-6 and TRBJ2-5): DAGVTQSPTHLIKTRGQQVTLRCSPKSGHDTVSWYQQALGQGPQFIFQYYEEEERQRGNFPDRFSGHQFPNYSSELNVNALLLGDSALYLCASSLFTLRETQYFGPGTRLLVL.

This chain's CDR3 is CASSLVGTPGIKAFF. CDR3 nucleotide sequence: TGTGCCAGCAGCTTAGTGGGGACTCCAGGGATCAAAGCTTTCTTT. The genes are TRBV11-3 and TRBJ1-1; D possibly corresponds to TRBD1 (5 bases). The germline gives CDR1 SGHNT, CDR2 YENEEA. The V and J ends lost 1 base and 9 bases respectively, with 18 bases between them. The CDR3 extends over 15 amino acids.

The chain carries TRBV27 and TRBJ1-1; the match to TRBD1 covers 11 bases. CDR1 is MNHEY and CDR2 is SMNVEV in the germline V gene (reference sequence). The trim removed 1 base at V and 11 bases at J, leaving 9 bases unmatched. This CDR3 has 15 residues. CDR3 coding DNA: TGTGCCAGCAGTTTATTGGACAGGGGGCGATTCGAGGCTTTCTTT. Translation: CASSLLDRGRFEAFF.

Comment on this clone: Other DNA sequences in the same sample also yield this CDR3. This sequence joins TRBV5-1 and TRBJ2-3; 10 positions match TRBD2. This CDR3 region has 16 residues. Trimming took 0 bases from V and 2 from J; bases not matched to a gene: 3. The germline V gene has CDR1 SGHRS and CDR2 YFSETQ. Written as DNA, the CDR3 is TGCGCCAGCAGCTTGGATAGCGGGGGGCCCACAGATACGCAGTATTTT. Its protein product is CASSLDSGGPTDTQYF.

The rearrangement uses TRBV5-6 and TRBJ1-2; perhaps TRBD1 as D (5 bases). CDR3 length: 15 residues. The V and J ends lost 4 bases and 3 bases respectively, with 16 bases between them. Germline V gene lookup returns CDR1 SGHDT and CDR2 YYEEEE. CDR3 DNA sequence: TGTGCCAGCAGCACCCGACAGCTTAAACACTATGGCTACACCTTC. Its protein is CASSTRQLKHYGYTF. Looking up the rest from reference TRBV5-6 and TRBJ1-2 gives the full variable domain: DAGVTQSPTHLIKTRGQQVTLRCSPKSGHDTVSWYQQALGQGPQFIFQYYEEEERQRGNFPDRFSGHQFPNYSSELNVNALLLGDSALYLCASSTRQLKHYGYTFGSGTRLTVV.

The chain links TRBV7-2 to TRBJ2-5; a weak D match, TRBD1 (6 bases). Trimming pared 1 base from V and 5 bases from J, leaving 14 bases between. CDR3 size: 15 residues. Germline CDR1 reads SGHTA; CDR2 reads FQGNSA. The CDR3 loop is CASSLVGAQWETQYF. The CDR3 region has the DNA TGTGCCAGCAGCTTAGTGGGGGCGCAGTGGGAGACCCAGTACTTC.

Written as DNA, the CDR3 is TGTGCCAGCAGTGAAGCGCGACTGAACACCGGGGAGCTGTTTTTT. Encoded protein: CASSEARLNTGELFF. V usage is TRBV6-1 and J usage is TRBJ2-2; D not certain. V was shortened by 0 bases and J by 1 base, with 6 bases between the two germline ends. The CDR3 is 15 amino acids. The germline V gene encodes CDR1 MNHNS and CDR2 SASEGT.

The sample holds a few counts of this clone. V and J are TRBV6-5 and TRBJ2-4; weak D call: TRBD1 (5 bases). Germline CDR1 and CDR2: MNHEY and SVGAGI. V shed 0 bases and J shed 0 bases, with 9 bases lying between them. The CDR3 extends over 16 amino acids. CDR3 sequence reads: CASSYSNQGAKNIQYF. The CDR3 DNA reads TGTGCCAGCAGTTACTCAAATCAGGGAGCCAAAAACATTCAGTACTTC.

V is TRBV19 and J is TRBJ1-5; 7 bases agree with TRBD1. CDR3 length: 20 residues. Germline CDR1 is LNHDA and CDR2 is SQIVND (reference sequence). The J segment lost 2 bases and the V segment lost 5 bases, leaving 21 bases of the junction unmatched. The CDR3 here is CASSSPPSLQGSGGNQPQHF. CDR3 in DNA: TGTGCCAGTAGTTCCCCCCCGTCATTACAGGGGAGTGGTGGCAATCAGCCCCAGCATTTT. Looking up the rest from reference TRBV19 and TRBJ1-5 gives the full variable domain: DGGITQSPKYLFRKEGQNVTLSCEQNLNHDAMYWYRQDPGQGLRLIYYSQIVNDFQKGDIAEGYSVSREKKESFPLTVTSAQKNPTAFYLCASSSPPSLQGSGGNQPQHFGDGTRLSIL.

The V gene is TRBV6-5, the J gene TRBJ1-4, with TRBD1 as a possible D gene (5 bases). With 2 bases removed from V and 6 bases from J, the gap between germline ends came to 7 bases. The germline V gene encodes CDR1 MNHEY and CDR2 SVGAGI. The CDR3 contains 13 residues. CDR3 coding DNA: TGTGCCAGCAGTTACCAGGGTTATGAAAAACTGTTTTTT. As protein: CASSYQGYEKLFF.

In DNA form, the CDR3 reads TGTGCCAGCAGTGAAGACGGCAGGGTGACCGGGGAGCTGTTTTTT. This codes for CASSEDGRVTGELFF. The J gene is TRBJ2-2, the V gene TRBV6-1; tentatively, D is TRBD1 (5 bases). Trimming shortened V by 1 base and J by 5 bases, and 11 bases separated the two germline ends. Germline CDR1 and CDR2: MNHNS and SASEGT. This CDR3 contains 15 residues.